The source of this T cell receptor beta chain is a study of CD4 T cells in relation to SARS-CoV-2 and coronaviruses. As for the study in general: Convalescent patients had median age about 40 years, range roughly 20 to 80. The HLA restriction of the shared crossreactive spike epitopes was mapped.

Profiled with immunoSEQ multiplex PCR; TCRdb holds only in-frame clones, not every one. Of approximately 39,000 clones listed, over 75% are singletons. As for this clone: Antigen: not known.

Germline V gene data show CDR1 as SGDLS and CDR2 as YYNGEE. Trimming removed 4 bases from V and 3 bases from J; junction bases left unmatched: 8. The CDR3 runs 16 residues. Sorted naive or memory CD4+ cells met CEF peptides for around eleven days. Study-level points and caveats: According to naive versus memory sequencing, detected responses are memory recall, not newly primed.

Specimen: memory CD4+ T cells from PBMCs, cultured in vitro. This TCR came from an adult with COVID-19. The rearrangement links TRBV9 to TRBJ1-3; 9 bases are shared with TRBD1. Here the CDR3 DNA reads TGTGCCAGCAGCAAGGGACAGGGCGAGTTTGGAAACACCATATATTTT. Its protein is CASSKGQGEFGNTIYF. Supplemented by reference TRBV9 and TRBJ1-3, the full variable domain reads DSGVTQTPKHLITATGQRVTLRCSPRSGDLSVYWYQQSLDQGLQFLIQYYNGEERAKGNILERFSAQQFPDLHSELNLSSLELGDSALYFCASSKGQGEFGNTIYFGEGSWLTVV.